The 27 T cell receptor beta chains given below trace back to one sample, sequenced in a study of blood T cell repertoires in COVID-19. Repertoires were generated with immunoSEQ multiplex PCR, while TCRdb's copy carries only in-frame clones and drops some. This sample carries about 370,000 clones, 70% to 90% of them seen once, and the ten largest clones take around 9.3%. The sample consisted of peripheral blood. The origin of the receptors is a woman in her 30s with COVID-19, enrolled during active disease.

The rearrangement joins TRBV4-1 to TRBJ2-7, with 7 nucleotides matching TRBD1. There are 15 residues in the CDR3. The germline V gene has CDR1 MGHRA and CDR2 YSYEKL. V was clipped by 0 bases and J by 4 bases; unmatched bases: 6. CDR3 residues: CASSQDKGAPYEQYF. The CDR3 DNA follows: TGCGCCAGCAGCCAAGATAAGGGGGCGCCTTACGAGCAGTACTTC.

This clone turned up a few times. The same CDR3 also results from other DNA sequences found in this sample. V usage is TRBV5-1 and J usage is TRBJ1-6, with 7 bases fitting TRBD1. Germline values: CDR1 SGHRS, CDR2 YFSETQ. The CDR3 consists of 14 residues. V was pared by 3 bases and J by 6 bases, with 3 bases of the junction left unmatched. CDR3 loop: CASSSTGVNSPLHF. In DNA, the CDR3 is TGCGCCAGCAGCTCCACAGGGGTTAATTCACCCCTCCACTTT. Together with reference TRBV5-1 and TRBJ1-6, the CDR3 gives the full variable domain: KAGVTQTPRYLIKTRGQQVTLSCSPISGHRSVSWYQQTPGQGLQFLFEYFSETQRNKGNFPGRFSGRQFSNSRSEMNVSTLELGDSALYLCASSSTGVNSPLHFGNGTRLTVT.

This clone has a single count. The chain combines TRBV4-3 with TRBJ2-7; tentatively, D is TRBD1 (5 bases). CDR1 and CDR2 (germline): LGHNA, YSLEER. V shed 4 bases and J shed 4 bases, with 14 bases lying between them. The CDR3 runs 14 residues. This chain's CDR3 is CASSRAQGLYEQYF. CDR3 nucleotides: TGCGCCAGCAGCCGGGCTCAGGGTCTTTACGAGCAGTACTTC.

The chain links TRBV27 to TRBJ1-5; possibly TRBD1 for D (5 bases). Per germline, CDR1 MNHEY and CDR2 SMNVEV (reference sequence). The CDR3 sequence is 15 residues long. V lost 0 bases and J 5 bases, leaving 11 bases between the germline ends. The CDR3 protein is CASSLSFTRDQPQHF. The CDR3 DNA is TGTGCCAGCAGTTTATCGTTTACCAGGGATCAGCCCCAGCATTTT.

The chain employs TRBV3-1 (or the pseudogene TRBV3-2) and TRBJ2-2; 14 bases are shared with TRBD2. CDR1 is LGHDT, CDR2 YNNKEL, per germline (reference sequence). V lost 2 bases and J lost 4; bases outside the gene matches: 9. There are 19 residues in the CDR3. The CDR3 spells CASSQPLGLAGASTGELFF. In nucleotides, the CDR3 is TGTGCCAGCAGCCAACCCCTGGGACTAGCGGGAGCCAGCACCGGGGAGCTGTTTTTT.

The chain recombines TRBV7-8 with TRBJ2-3; 8 nucleotides match TRBD2. The CDR3 has 19 amino acids. From germline, CDR1 is SGHVS and CDR2 FQNEAQ. The V gene end was trimmed by 0 bases and the J gene end by 2 bases; junction bases not matched to a gene: 13. CDR3 protein: CASSLALTFSGEPTDTQYF. The CDR3 DNA follows: TGTGCCAGCAGCTTAGCCTTGACCTTTAGCGGGGAACCCACAGATACGCAGTATTTT. The full variable domain, completed using reference TRBV7-8 and TRBJ2-3, is GAGVSQSPRYKVAKRGQDVALRCDPISGHVSLFWYQQALGQGPEFLTYFQNEAQLDKSGLPSDRFFAERPEGSVSTLKIQRTQQEDSAVYLCASSLALTFSGEPTDTQYFGPGTRLTVL.

The rearrangement joins TRBV4-1 to TRBJ1-4, with unresolved D. Deletions cut 1 base from V and 6 bases from J, with 6 bases between. The germline V gene encodes CDR1 MGHRA and CDR2 YSYEKL. The CDR3 contains 13 residues. The CDR3 coding sequence is TGCGCCAGCAGCCAAGCCCCTTATGAAAAACTGTTTTTT. Translating gives CASSQAPYEKLFF.

This chain uses TRBV28 with TRBJ2-5; D not resolved. The CDR3 is 16 residues long. V was clipped by 5 bases and J by 1 base, with 17 bases between them. CDR1 and CDR2 (germline): MDHEN, SYDVKM. For the CDR3, the DNA is TGTGCCAGCAGTCTACCACCCGCGAACCCCCAAGAGACCCAGTACTTC. Encoded protein: CASSLPPANPQETQYF.

V usage is TRBV3-1 (or the pseudogene TRBV3-2) and J usage is TRBJ2-4, with no clear D. The CDR3 runs 16 residues. Deletions cut 2 bases from V and 1 base from J, with 12 bases between. Germline-derived CDR1 and CDR2 are LGHDT and YNNKEL (reference sequence). Here the CDR3 DNA reads TGTGCCAGCAGCCAAACCGTGCTCGGGGCCAAAAACATTCAGTACTTC. It is translated as CASSQTVLGAKNIQYF.

The chain carries TRBV18 and TRBJ2-7, with 15 bases fitting TRBD2. The J segment lost 7 bases and the V segment lost 3 bases, leaving 4 bases of the junction unmatched. Germline V lookup: CDR1 KGHSH, CDR2 LQKENI. The length of the CDR3 is 15 residues. The DNA for the CDR3 is TGTGCCAGCTCACCCACGGGACTAGCGGGAGGAGAGCAGTACTTC. Encoded protein: CASSPTGLAGGEQYF.

The chain couples TRBV19 to TRBJ2-3; 9 bases agree with TRBD2. Germline CDR1 and CDR2: LNHDA and SQIVND (reference sequence). Germline trimming cut 1 base from V and 2 bases from J; bases unmatched to any gene: 7. The CDR3 contains 17 residues. DNA for the CDR3: TGTGCCAGTAGTATAGTTTCGACTAGCGGTGACACAGATACGCAGTATTTT. As protein: CASSIVSTSGDTDTQYF.

The chain recombines TRBV4-3 with TRBJ1-1, with TRBD1 as a possible D gene (6 bases). There are 16 residues in the CDR3. Trimming left V 5 bases short and J 1 base short, with 17 bases between. CDR1 is LGHNA, CDR2 YSLEER, per germline. The CDR3: CASSSRGALRNTEAFF. The CDR3 bases are TGCGCCAGCAGCTCCCGGGGGGCCCTAAGGAACACTGAAGCTTTCTTT.

The chain recombines TRBV4-3 with TRBJ1-1, with 8 nucleotides matching TRBD1. Germline V gives CDR1 LGHNA, CDR2 YSLEER. V lost 4 bases, J lost 4 bases, and 8 bases stayed unmatched. This CDR3 comprises 15 residues. The CDR3 loop reads CASSRTTGGSTEAFF. The CDR3 bases are TGCGCCAGCAGCCGGACAACAGGGGGGAGCACTGAAGCTTTCTTT.

V is TRBV11-3 and J is TRBJ2-7; 7 bases agree with TRBD1. The germline CDR1 and CDR2 sequences are SGHNT and YENEEA. The CDR3 totals 15 residues. V shed 4 bases and J 2 bases; nucleotides not matched to a gene: 8. This chain's CDR3 is CASSSGTVDPYEQYF. CDR3 DNA sequence: TGTGCCAGCAGCTCCGGGACAGTGGACCCCTACGAGCAGTACTTC.

The chain has TRBV2 and TRBJ1-5; the match to TRBD1 covers 10 bases. J was trimmed by 5 bases and V by 7 bases; bases with no gene match: 5. Germline V gene data show CDR1 as SNHLY and CDR2 as FYNNEI. The CDR3 is made up of 14 amino acids. CDR3 in amino acids: CASNGQGGHQPQHF. In DNA form, the CDR3 reads TGTGCCAGCAATGGACAGGGGGGTCATCAGCCCCAGCATTTT.

The chain combines TRBV30 with TRBJ2-2, with 12 nucleotides matching TRBD2. CDR3 length equals 16 residues. J was trimmed by 5 bases and V by 4 bases; bases with no gene match: 8. The germline V gene has CDR1 GTSNPN and CDR2 SVGIG (reference sequence). The CDR3 sequence is CAWIPTSGRYTGELFF. The DNA for the CDR3 is TGTGCCTGGATCCCCACTAGCGGGAGGTATACCGGGGAGCTGTTTTTT.

Only a few counts were recorded for this clone. V is TRBV12-3 or TRBV12-4 and J is TRBJ1-1, with TRBD1 matching 9 bases. This CDR3 spans 13 amino acids. The trim removed 6 bases at V and 6 bases at J, leaving 5 bases unmatched. For the CDR3, the DNA is TGTGCCAGCAGCTTGACAGGGGGATCTGAAGCTTTCTTT. The encoded protein is CASSLTGGSEAFF.

The chain has TRBV5-1 and TRBJ1-1, with 8 positions matching TRBD1. The length of the CDR3 is 16 residues. V trimming: 5 bases; J trimming: 0 bases; junction bases outside the gene matches: 9. Per germline, CDR1 SGHRS and CDR2 YFSETQ. Here the CDR3 reads CASSFGQGLMNTEAFF. In DNA, the CDR3 is TGCGCCAGCAGTTTCGGACAGGGCCTAATGAACACTGAAGCTTTCTTT.

The V and J genes are TRBV29-1 and TRBJ2-3, with 13 bases aligning to TRBD2. This CDR3 region has 17 residues. Germline V gene sequence: CDR1 SQVTM, CDR2 ANQGSEA. V lost 5 bases to trimming and J lost 2 bases; unmatched junction nucleotides: 10. The DNA for the CDR3 is TGCAGCGTTCAGAACCCGGGACTAGCGGGACCCACAGATACGCAGTATTTT. Its translation: CSVQNPGLAGPTDTQYF.

The CDR3 sequence: CAIEAGYEQYF. CDR3 coding DNA: TGTGCCATCGAGGCGGGCTACGAGCAGTACTTC. The chain has TRBV11-2 and TRBJ2-7, with TRBD2 as a possible D gene (5 bases). V lost 10 bases and J 3 bases, leaving 10 bases between the germline ends. Germline-derived CDR1 and CDR2 are SGHAT and FQNNGV. CDR3 size: 11 residues. The full variable domain, its missing parts supplied by reference TRBV11-2 and TRBJ2-7, is EAGVAQSPRYKIIEKRQSVAFWCNPISGHATLYWYQQILGQGPKLLIQFQNNGVVDDSQLPKDRFSAERLKGVDSTLKIQPAKLEDSAVYLCAIEAGYEQYFGPGTRLTVT.

The chain recombines TRBV28 with TRBJ2-3; 11 nucleotides align to TRBD2. The CDR3 consists of 18 residues. Germline lookup yields CDR1 MDHEN and CDR2 SYDVKM. Unmatched junction bases numbered 10, after V lost 3 bases and J lost 2 bases. This CDR3 reads CASSFGLIAGGATDTQYF. As DNA, the CDR3 is TGTGCCAGCAGTTTTGGTCTTATAGCGGGAGGGGCCACAGATACGCAGTATTTT.

The chain links TRBV6-6 to TRBJ1-1; 7 bases are shared with TRBD1. The CDR3 length is 13 residues. The J segment lost 1 base and the V segment lost 8 bases, leaving 4 bases of the junction unmatched. The germline V gene encodes CDR1 MNHNY and CDR2 SVGAGI (reference sequence). CDR3: CASRGQWNTEAFF. In nucleotides, the CDR3 is TGTGCCAGCCGGGGACAGTGGAACACTGAAGCTTTCTTT.

The J gene is TRBJ2-7, the V gene TRBV6-5; 11 bases match TRBD1. CDR1 MNHEY and CDR2 SVGAGI come from the germline V gene. Trimming at V came to 6 bases and at J to 6 bases, leaving 4 bases not matched to a gene. The CDR3 has 13 residues. This CDR3 reads CASRPGQGGEQYF. Written as DNA, the CDR3 is TGTGCCAGCAGGCCGGGACAGGGGGGCGAGCAGTACTTC.

This chain links TRBV9 with TRBJ2-7; 11 bases fit TRBD2. The CDR3 is 16 residues long. Trimming took 4 bases from V and 4 from J; bases not matched to a gene: 10. Germline CDR1 SGDLS, CDR2 YYNGEE. CDR3 nucleotide sequence: TGTGCCAGCAGCCCACGGATACTAGCGGGGGAATACGAGCAGTACTTC. This gives the protein CASSPRILAGEYEQYF.

The chain joins TRBV6-5 to TRBJ1-1; D may be TRBD1 (6 bases). The CDR3 is made up of 12 amino acids. The V gene lost 4 bases and the J gene lost 9 bases, with 12 bases spanning the gap. CDR1 MNHEY and CDR2 SVGAGI come from the germline V gene. The CDR3 sequence is CASSSTDRKAFF. CDR3 in DNA: TGTGCCAGCAGTTCGACGGACAGAAAAGCTTTCTTT.

This clone occurred once. J is TRBJ1-2 and V is TRBV6-5; weak D call: TRBD1 (6 bases). The CDR3 runs to 13 residues. Trimming removed 6 bases at V and 4 bases at J, with 12 bases between. Germline V gives CDR1 MNHEY, CDR2 SVGAGI. DNA for the CDR3: TGTGCCAGCAGCCCGACAGGCGCCTATGGCTACACCTTC. It specifies CASSPTGAYGYTF.

The chain carries TRBV4-2 and TRBJ2-1; D may be TRBD2 (5 bases). The CDR3 is 12 amino acids. Trimming stripped 2 bases from V and 8 bases from J, with 7 bases between. Germline V gene lookup returns CDR1 LGHNA and CDR2 YNFKEQ. In DNA, the CDR3 is TGTGCCAGCAGCCAATACGGGGATGAGCAGTTCTTC. It codes for CASSQYGDEQFF.